This TCR beta chain was found in a study of cytomegalovirus exposure and HLA in healthy donors (dated 2017 in TCRdb). Concerning the study at large: According to an earlier analysis of 587 of the donors, roughly 180 million T cells yielded 95 million to 140 million unique TCR beta sequences and 276 Gb of sequence data. About 300 gigabases of sequencing data and approximately 85 million unique TCR sequences were included in an early release covering over 600 HLA-typed donors. Of the roughly 400 genotyped donors, approximately 82% fell in the genetic ancestry cluster associated with self-reported Caucasian donors. The aim of the study was to test whether cataloging public T cell receptors could identify signatures of past pathogen exposure. The T cell repertoires of around 670 subjects were profiled by immunosequencing and related to cytomegalovirus serostatus. Besides the first cohort of around 670 subjects, a separate validation cohort made up of roughly 120 different subjects was used. To predict cytomegalovirus infection status, the study combined high-throughput TCR immunosequencing, statistical association of individual TCRs with disease status, and machine learning. A later analysis re-analyzed previously published TCR beta repertoires from several hundred donors and added high-resolution HLA genotyping to study TCR occurrence patterns. The later analysis used no new phenotypic data to find candidate immune exposures, relying instead on TCR beta sequences and their occurrence across donors. An earlier analysis of about 600 of the donors used high-throughput TCR beta sequencing to judge whether each TCR beta V gene segment behaved as functional or pseudogenic. Alongside the repertoire data, information on donor age, sex, ethnicity and CMV serostatus was compiled. A later genetic analysis used genome-wide SNP genotypes for about 55% of the 666 donors, treating that subset as a discovery cohort. All discovery cohort repertoires had been generated on a single sequencing platform. HLA typing included class I and class II loci at four-digit resolution. The number of donors typed differed by locus, with about 629-630 for A, B, C, DRB1 and DQB1, over 500 for DQA1, 600 to 610 for DPA1, and around 450 for DPB1. Several DR-DQ haplotypes were handled as single units for association and clustering, since linkage in the cohort was strong. On average, 235,054 unique TCR beta nucleotide sequences were sequenced per donor among a few hundred genotyped donors of the cohort, with roughly 18% of those sequences being non-productive. Beyond this particular receptor, the publication reports: A later analysis found that HLA-associated TCR beta chains were more clonally expanded and had lower generation probabilities than equally common non-associated chains. In a later analysis, most CMV-associated TCR beta chains were found to appear HLA-restricted, with HLA associations seemingly driven largely by CMV exposure. The study gave a list of about 150 TCR beta chains associated with cytomegalovirus. Because some donors lacked HLA typing at each locus, the association tests relied only on the typed subset. At a false discovery rate of 0.05, a later analysis linked under 20,000 TCR beta sequences to specific HLA alleles. In an earlier analysis of over 550 of the donors, most TCR beta V segments were observed in productive rearrangements about 87% or about 30% of the time, broadly matching IMGT annotations. The presence/absence analyses assumed that sequencing depth was roughly uniform across donors, and that assumption may not be true. Immune exposure information for the cohort was limited to CMV serostatus. Because the 87-base-pair reads could not distinguish some IMGT-functional V segments, including TRBV6-2 and TRBV6-3, those segments were excluded. A cluster of highly shared sequence variants was judged likely to represent a technical artifact of the sequencing pipeline. A few of the identified cytomegalovirus-associated TCR beta chains were confirmed in vitro to be specific for cytomegalovirus antigens. When HLA alleles, especially DR and DQ, strongly co-occurred, attributing TCR associations to individual alleles was difficult. According to a later analysis, parvovirus B19, influenza, CMV and Epstein-Barr virus appeared linked to several top co-occurrence clusters. The classifier was reported to diagnose cytomegalovirus status with high specificity and sensitivity in both the original and validation cohorts. Compared with the approximately 600-donor mean, donors in an Asian-associated ancestry cluster had fewer N-insertions in productive TCRs, according to a later genetic analysis. Most TCR sequences were seen in very few donors, while some public TCRs were found in many individuals. Correlated functional status among segregating V segments might reflect linkage disequilibrium, but an unknown experimental factor could not be ruled out. According to a later analysis, TCR association rates differed among HLA loci, with DRB1 alleles showing the most associated TCRs and HLA-C alleles showing the fewest. Only TCR beta chains were sequenced in this cohort, and the absence of alpha or paired-chain data limited detectable features. A further reported finding was that TCR beta sequences accurately predicted the HLA-A and HLA-B alleles for most subjects in the first cohort. The earlier analysis of approximately 540 of the donors excluded 15 to 20 rarely observed V segments, including chromosome 9 orphons, because counts were too low. According to the authors, the approach could potentially be generalized to other disease states and immunological phenotypes. V-gene and J-gene trimming of TCR beta chains was associated with a missense DCLRE1C variant in a later genetic analysis, and the association was replicated in an independent cohort.

The cohort consisted of approximately 690 healthy bone marrow donors. All cohort members were sampled while nominally healthy, although unrecorded immune exposures were likely present. The donor tested CMV seropositive and was one of the 289 seropositive cohort members. Each donor provided a peripheral blood sample, and peripheral blood mononuclear cells were used for TCR beta sequencing. The Qiagen DNeasy Blood Extraction Kit was used to extract genomic DNA from the blood cell samples. The library was produced with the immunoSEQ multiplex PCR assay. A mixture of 60 forward primers for TCR Vbeta segments and 13 reverse primers for TCR Jbeta segments was used in the multiplex PCR. Amplification of the CDR3 region of rearranged TCR beta genes was performed with a multiplex PCR assay on genomic DNA. The Illumina HiSeq System was used to sequence the amplified TCR beta libraries as 87-base-pair reads. The authors processed their data as follows. Across the 600 to 700 repertoires, a later analysis counted about 81 million unique TCR beta chains, around 11 million of which were shared by at least two donors. Raw reads were error-corrected and collapsed into unique sequences by a nearest-neighbor algorithm in which closely related sequences were merged to remove PCR and sequencing errors. To assign V, D and J gene segments, CDR3 sequences were aligned to IMGT reference sequences. For a sequence to be retained, at least a six-nucleotide match to both a V gene segment and a J gene segment was required. Rearrangements were called productive when the CDR3 lacked stop codons and stayed in frame with V and J; all others were non-productive. CDR3 was defined according to IMGT convention as the region running from the second conserved V-encoded cysteine to the conserved J-encoded phenylalanine. Sequences without an unambiguous match to a single V gene segment were excluded from the earlier analysis of about 600 of the donors. In an earlier analysis of approximately 550 of the donors, V segments were called functional above 56.7% productive rearrangements and were called segregating when the between-donor standard deviation exceeded 5%. A statistical classification framework was built to diagnose cytomegalovirus status from the catalog of TCR beta chain sequences. A later analysis assigned V and J genes by comparing TCR nucleotide sequences with IMGT/GENE-DB human TR gene sequences. A later analysis assigned CDR3 sequences and most-parsimonious VDJ recombination scenarios with the TCRdist pipeline. In a later analysis, each TCR beta chain was defined by its CDR3 amino acid sequence together with its V-gene family, and reads lacking a unique V-gene family were excluded. As a way to deal with suspected cross-contamination and a sequencing artifact, a later analysis dropped under 600 nucleotide sequences that were highly shared and had low generation probability. For each public chain, a later analysis derived a clonal expansion index from normalized ranks of inferred template counts within each repertoire. A later analysis computed generation probabilities with a VDJ recombination model fitted to out-of-frame rearrangements, and checked the results against IGoR. In a later analysis, hypergeometric tests were used to score TCR-TCR, TCR-HLA and TCR-CMV co-occurrence, with a repertoire-size bias correction applied to TCR pairs. False discovery rates were estimated in a later analysis by permuting HLA or CMV assignments 20 times. In a later analysis, co-occurring TCRs were grouped using DBSCAN, with TCRdist sequence similarity added in when clustering inside HLA-allele-positive subsets. Repertoires with fewer than 30,000 or more than 120,000 public chains, plus five repertoires with anomalous nucleotide sharing, were excluded from co-occurrence clustering. The table comes from immuneACCESS by way of TCRdb, which keeps in-frame sequences with V and J called. Part of the clones is missing from these tables; in studies checked, under half for an unresolved V gene and the rest for unknown reasons. D and trimming come from the DNA, and the V and J calls and clone size come from that table. This sample holds approximately 74,000 clones; 55% to 75% were observed only once. The ten largest clones add up to less than 7.5% of the sample.

Trimming leaves V shorter by 2 bases and J shorter by 4 bases, with the junction holding 18 bases beyond the gene matches. Sequences GTSNPN (CDR1) and SVGIG (CDR2) are obtained from the germline V gene (reference sequence). Including the terminal cysteine and phenylalanine, the CDR3 comprises 18 residues. This entry keeps only the CDR3 DNA: 54 bases, framed from base 1. About this clone itself: The clone's antigen remains unknown. No base quality values were provided; no much bigger clone lies one nucleotide off.

Rearrangement joined TRBV30 to TRBJ1-2, with 8 bases matching TRBD1. This receptor was identified in a man younger than 40 in good health and CMV-seropositive. Sequencing input: PBMCs. The DNA reads as follows: TGTGCCTGGAGTCCTGGGTTGGGCAGGGGGCTTCGAGTCTATGGCTACACCTTC. This is translated as CAWSPGLGRGLRVYGYTF.